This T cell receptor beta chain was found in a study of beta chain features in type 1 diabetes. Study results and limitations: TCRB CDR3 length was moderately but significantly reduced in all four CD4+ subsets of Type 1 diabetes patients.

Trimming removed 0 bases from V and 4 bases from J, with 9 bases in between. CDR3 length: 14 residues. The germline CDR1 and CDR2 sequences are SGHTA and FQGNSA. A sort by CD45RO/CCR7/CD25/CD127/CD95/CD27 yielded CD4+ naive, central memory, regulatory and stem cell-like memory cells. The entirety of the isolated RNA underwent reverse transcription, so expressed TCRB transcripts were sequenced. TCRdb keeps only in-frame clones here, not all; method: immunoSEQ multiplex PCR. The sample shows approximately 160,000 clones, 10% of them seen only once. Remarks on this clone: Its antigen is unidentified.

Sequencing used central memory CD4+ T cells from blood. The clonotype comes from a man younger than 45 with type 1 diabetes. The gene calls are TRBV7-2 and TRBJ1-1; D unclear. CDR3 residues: CASSLAVGSTEAFF. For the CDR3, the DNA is TGTGCCAGCAGCTTAGCGGTGGGGAGCACTGAAGCTTTCTTT.